This TCR beta chain was retrieved from a study of blood T cell repertoires in COVID-19. Background on the study: The study drew acute and convalescent COVID-19 samples from the United States, Italy and Spain. From T cells, B-cell-depleted T cells, or PBMCs came the material, which was cDNA or gDNA.

Original methodology: How many nucleated cells were present was estimated from reference gene primer amplification. Profiling relied on immunoSEQ multiplex PCR, and the TCRdb table lists in-frame clones only, not all of them. For V, J and clone size, that table is used; D and trimming come from the DNA. The profile shows 90,000 to 120,000 clones, around 89% of them singletons. The length of the CDR3 is 17 residues. V dropped 1 base and J dropped 5 bases, with 20 bases sitting between them. Looked up from germline, CDR1 is SGHAT and CDR2 is FQNNGV. Sequencing input: peripheral blood. The chain couples TRBV11-2 to TRBJ2-5, with a tentative D call TRBD2 (6 bases). This clonotype originated in a man in his forties or fifties with active or convalescent COVID-19. The CDR3 bases are TGTGCCAGCAGCTTAGGGTCCCGGGAGAGGTCGGGGGAGACCCAGTACTTC. It encodes CASSLGSRERSGETQYF.